The rows below give T cell receptor beta chains drawn from one sample of a study of blood T cell repertoires in COVID-19. Clones were read by immunoSEQ multiplex PCR, and TCRdb kept only the in-frame ones, dropping some. The sample consists of some 420,000 clones, 75% to 90% of them appearing once. Sequencing input: PBMCs or T cells enriched from blood (not recorded which). The origin of the receptors is a young man who had recovered from COVID-19. The CDR3 runs from the conserved cysteine through the conserved F or W. D genes are given only for firm matches. Where a row states a size, it is once, few, many or the class of an expanded clone; other rows omit it.

TRBV14	TRBJ1-1	TRBD1	-	CASSQRTGINTEAFF	TGTGCCAGCAGCCAACGGACAGGGATAAACACTGAAGCTTTCTTT
TRBV27	TRBJ2-6	-	-	CASSLSWASGANVLTF	TGTGCCAGCAGTTTAAGTTGGGCCTCTGGGGCCAACGTCCTGACTTTC
TRBV6-5	TRBJ2-7	-	-	CASSPRGAAYEQYF	TGTGCCAGCAGCCCCCGGGGAGCGGCCTACGAGCAGTACTTC
TRBV9	TRBJ2-1	TRBD1	once	CASSVVDRVLNEQFF	TGTGCCAGCAGCGTCGTAGACAGGGTACTTAATGAGCAGTTCTTC
TRBV11-2	TRBJ1-4	TRBD1	-	CASSLYRGTEEKLFF	TGTGCCAGCAGCCTCTACAGGGGTACGGAAGAAAAACTGTTTTTT
TRBV7-9	TRBJ2-1	TRBD2	-	CASLREYEQFF	TGTGCCAGCTTGCGGGAGTATGAGCAGTTCTTC
TRBV7-2	TRBJ1-1	TRBD1	-	CASSSVWDRGFEVNTEAFF	TGTGCCAGCAGCTCCGTCTGGGACAGGGGGTTTGAGGTGAACACTGAAGCTTTCTTT
TRBV27	TRBJ1-2	-	-	CASSLKEGGTTGYTF	TGTGCCAGCAGTTTAAAGGAGGGGGGGACCACAGGCTACACCTTC
TRBV7-3	TRBJ2-3	TRBD2	-	CASSLSATGGADTQYF	TGTGCCAGCAGCCTTTCGGCTACGGGAGGGGCAGATACGCAGTATTTT
TRBV12-3/TRBV12-4	TRBJ1-5	-	-	CASSLSPGKPQHF	TGTGCCAGCAGTCTTAGCCCTGGTAAGCCCCAGCATTTT
TRBV30	TRBJ2-2	-	-	CAWTDRNTGELFF	TGTGCCTGGACAGATCGGAACACCGGGGAGCTGTTTTTT
TRBV6-5	TRBJ1-2	-	-	CASSYVEGGYGYTF	TGTGCCAGCAGTTACGTGGAAGGGGGATATGGCTACACCTTC
TRBV6-5	TRBJ1-1	-	-	CASKNTGGVTEAFF	TGTGCCAGCAAGAACACGGGAGGGGTCACTGAAGCTTTCTTT
TRBV30	TRBJ2-6	-	-	CAWRSSVGANVLTF	TGTGCCTGGAGGTCGAGCGTTGGGGCCAACGTCCTGACTTTC
TRBV19	TRBJ1-6	TRBD1	-	CASRRDSYNSPLHF	TGTGCCAGTAGACGGGACAGTTATAATTCACCCCTCCACTTT
TRBV5-1	TRBJ1-1	-	-	CASSPGRVNTEAFF	TGCGCCAGCAGCCCGGGGAGGGTGAACACTGAAGCTTTCTTT
TRBV5-1	TRBJ1-2	-	-	CASSSEGGNNYGYTF	TGCGCCAGCAGTTCCGAAGGAGGGAATAACTATGGCTACACCTTC
TRBV4-1	TRBJ2-6	-	-	CASSQRRDSGTIGANVLTF	TGCGCCAGCAGCCAGAGGCGGGACAGTGGTACGATAGGGGCCAACGTCCTGACTTTC
TRBV27	TRBJ2-5	TRBD1	-	CASSPRTGGETQYF	TGTGCCAGCAGTCCGCGGACAGGGGGAGAGACCCAGTACTTC
TRBV7-9	TRBJ2-3	TRBD1	-	CASSPEGTEADTQYF	TGTGCCAGCAGCCCAGAAGGGACAGAGGCAGATACGCAGTATTTT
TRBV28	TRBJ2-1	TRBD2	-	CASSFGGRDDEQFF	TGTGCCAGCAGTTTCGGAGGGAGGGATGATGAGCAGTTCTTC
TRBV12-3/TRBV12-4	TRBJ1-1	-	-	CASSYSRNTEAFF	TGTGCCAGCAGTTACAGCAGGAACACTGAAGCTTTCTTT
TRBV5-1	TRBJ1-2	TRBD1	-	CASSQQGQGEGYTF	TGCGCCAGCAGCCAACAGGGACAGGGCGAGGGCTACACCTTC
TRBV12-3/TRBV12-4	TRBJ2-2	-	-	CASRRSTGELFF	TGTGCCAGCAGGAGGAGCACCGGGGAGCTGTTTTTT
TRBV30	TRBJ2-7	-	once	CAWSVMHSSYEQYF	TGTGCCTGGAGTGTAATGCACAGCTCCTACGAGCAGTACTTC
TRBV5-1	TRBJ2-7	TRBD2	-	CASRASGTSSYEQYF	TGCGCCAGCAGAGCTAGCGGGACTAGCTCCTACGAGCAGTACTTC
TRBV7-9	TRBJ2-5	TRBD1	-	CASSLGAGTGDRYQETQYF	TGTGCCAGCAGCTTAGGCGCCGGGACAGGGGACCGGTACCAAGAGACCCAGTACTTC
TRBV6-5	TRBJ2-3	-	once	CASSYSNSPNTQYF	TGTGCCAGCAGTTACTCTAACTCCCCAAATACGCAGTATTTT
TRBV15	TRBJ1-2	-	-	CATSRDISGANYGYTF	TGTGCCACCAGCAGAGATATATCGGGAGCAAACTATGGCTACACCTTC
TRBV27	TRBJ2-1	TRBD2	-	CASSWGLARYNEQFF	TGTGCCAGCAGTTGGGGACTAGCGCGCTACAATGAGCAGTTCTTC
TRBV11-2	TRBJ2-1	-	-	CASSLVGVRHNEQFF	TGTGCCAGCAGCTTAGTGGGAGTCCGACACAATGAGCAGTTCTTC
TRBV28	TRBJ1-5	-	-	CASSQRGKLHSNQPQHF	TGTGCCAGCTCTCAGCGGGGGAAGTTACATAGCAATCAGCCCCAGCATTTT
TRBV19	TRBJ1-5	-	-	CASIPYRELSYPSNQPQHF	TGTGCCAGTATCCCCTACAGGGAACTCTCTTACCCTAGCAATCAGCCCCAGCATTTT
TRBV5-6	TRBJ2-5	TRBD1	-	CASSLGTGQETQYF	TGTGCCAGCAGCTTGGGGACAGGGCAAGAGACCCAGTACTTC
TRBV23-1	TRBJ2-2	TRBD1	-	CASSSAGQGSGELFF	TGCGCCAGCAGTTCTGCCGGACAGGGGTCCGGGGAGCTGTTTTTT
TRBV27	TRBJ1-4	-	-	CASSPQGQIPATNEKLFF	TGTGCCAGCAGTCCTCAGGGTCAGATACCTGCAACTAATGAAAAACTGTTTTTT
TRBV5-4	TRBJ2-5	TRBD1	-	CASSPGDRGRTQYF	TGTGCCAGCAGCCCCGGGGACAGGGGACGGACCCAGTACTTC
TRBV21-1	TRBJ1-2	-	-	CASSKWTVNYGYTF	TGTGCCAGCAGCAAGTGGACAGTTAACTATGGCTACACCTTC
TRBV5-1	TRBJ2-1	TRBD2	-	CASSPWTSGSSYNEQFF	TGCGCCAGCAGCCCCTGGACTAGCGGTTCCTCCTACAATGAGCAGTTCTTC
TRBV11-2	TRBJ2-2	TRBD2	-	CASSSTSGTNTGELFF	TGTGCCAGCAGCTCGACTAGCGGGACGAACACCGGGGAGCTGTTTTTT
TRBV7-9	TRBJ2-3	-	-	CASSLPFRGTDTQYF	TGTGCCAGCAGCCTCCCTTTTCGGGGGACAGATACGCAGTATTTT
TRBV18	TRBJ2-5	TRBD2	-	CASSLRTLALQETQYF	TGTGCCAGCTCACTCCGAACACTAGCGCTCCAAGAGACCCAGTACTTC
TRBV28	TRBJ1-2	-	-	CASSTPSGGYTF	TGTGCCAGCAGTACTCCGTCGGGAGGCTACACCTTC
TRBV25-1	TRBJ2-3	TRBD1	few	CASSDGSRGRLTDTQYF	TGTGCCAGCAGTGACGGGAGCAGGGGGCGATTGACAGATACGCAGTATTTT
TRBV29-1	TRBJ1-1	TRBD1	-	CSGLRDRGTEAFF	TGCAGCGGCCTCCGGGACAGGGGCACTGAAGCTTTCTTT
TRBV6-1	TRBJ2-2	-	-	CASSERQPNTGELFF	TGTGCCAGCAGTGAGAGGCAGCCAAACACCGGGGAGCTGTTTTTT
TRBV18	TRBJ2-2	-	-	CASSPGLQLYTGELFF	TGTGCCAGCTCACCAGGGCTCCAACTCTACACCGGGGAGCTGTTTTTT
TRBV30	TRBJ1-1	-	-	CAWSDKSNTEAFF	TGTGCCTGGAGTGACAAGTCGAACACTGAAGCTTTCTTT
TRBV5-1	TRBJ1-3	-	-	CASSLQGGDSGYTIYF	TGCGCCAGCAGCTTGCAAGGCGGGGACTCTGGATACACCATATATTTT
TRBV2	TRBJ2-5	TRBD1	-	CASMLDRVRETQYF	TGTGCCAGCATGCTAGACAGGGTGAGGGAGACCCAGTACTTC
TRBV4-1	TRBJ2-2	TRBD2	-	CASSPSIAGVNTGELFF	TGCGCCAGCAGCCCCTCAATAGCGGGAGTGAACACCGGGGAGCTGTTTTTT
TRBV9	TRBJ2-6	TRBD2	-	CASRGLAGSSGANVLTF	TGTGCCAGCAGGGGACTAGCGGGTTCCTCTGGGGCCAACGTCCTGACTTTC
TRBV11-2	TRBJ2-2	TRBD2	once	CASSTPSGTNTGELFF	TGTGCCAGCAGCACCCCTAGCGGGACGAACACCGGGGAGCTGTTTTTT
TRBV19	TRBJ2-1	TRBD2	-	CASSTTSGGYNEQFF	TGTGCCAGTAGTACGACTAGCGGGGGTTACAATGAGCAGTTCTTC
TRBV7-2	TRBJ2-1	TRBD2	-	CASGPGTSGEGGKQFF	TGTGCCAGCGGTCCCGGGACTAGCGGGGAGGGGGGAAAGCAGTTCTTC